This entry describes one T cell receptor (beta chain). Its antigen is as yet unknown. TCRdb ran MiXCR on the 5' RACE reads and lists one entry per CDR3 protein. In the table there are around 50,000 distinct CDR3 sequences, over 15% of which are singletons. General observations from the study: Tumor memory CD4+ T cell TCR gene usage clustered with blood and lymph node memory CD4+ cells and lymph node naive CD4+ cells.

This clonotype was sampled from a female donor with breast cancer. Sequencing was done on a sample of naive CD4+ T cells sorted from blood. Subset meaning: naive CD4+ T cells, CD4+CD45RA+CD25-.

The CDR3 is CASSSRDRGISPLHF. The CDR3 DNA reads as TGTGCCAGCAGTAGCCGGGACAGGGGAATTTCACCCCTCCACTTT. The V gene is TRBV6-1, the J gene TRBJ1-6; 10 nucleotides agree with TRBD1. J was trimmed by 9 bases and V by 5 bases; bases with no gene match: 7. This CDR3 is 15 amino acids long. Per germline, CDR1 MNHNS and CDR2 SASEGT.